The subject of this entry is one T cell receptor beta chain. The data were taken from a study of blood T cells in healthy people across ages. The second PCR ran 7 to 11 cycles with a sample-barcoded 5' primer and J-beta primers. A single record per CDR3 protein comes from TCRdb applying MiXCR to the 5' RACE reads. The sample lists 1.5 million to 2 million distinct CDR3 sequences, roughly 49% occurring once. Input material: blood. The receptor was isolated from a woman aged 40 to 50 in good health.

DNA for the CDR3: TGTGCCAGCAGCAGCCGACTAGCTCGTGAGCAGTTCTTC. As protein: CASSSRLAREQFF. The chain carries TRBV7-2 and TRBJ2-1; TRBD2 agrees at 7 bases. From germline, CDR1 is SGHTA and CDR2 FQGNSA. The CDR3 length is 13 residues. With V trimmed by 5 bases and J by 9 bases, 7 bases remained unmatched.